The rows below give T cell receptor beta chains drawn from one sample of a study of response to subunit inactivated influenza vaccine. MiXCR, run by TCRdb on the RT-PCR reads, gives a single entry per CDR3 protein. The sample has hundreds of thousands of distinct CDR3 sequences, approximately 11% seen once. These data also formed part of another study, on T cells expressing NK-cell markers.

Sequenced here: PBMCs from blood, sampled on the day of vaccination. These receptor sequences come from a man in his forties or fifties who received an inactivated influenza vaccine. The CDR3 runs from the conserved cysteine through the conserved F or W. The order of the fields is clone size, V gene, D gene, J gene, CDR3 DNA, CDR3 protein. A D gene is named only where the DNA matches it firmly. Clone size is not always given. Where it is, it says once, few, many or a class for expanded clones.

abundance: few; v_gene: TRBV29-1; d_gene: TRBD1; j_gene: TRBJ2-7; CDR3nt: TGCAGCGCCGGGGACAGGGGTTTTTACGAGCAGTACTTC; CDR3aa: CSAGDRGFYEQYF
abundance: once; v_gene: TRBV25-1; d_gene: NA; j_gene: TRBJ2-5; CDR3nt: TGTGCCAGCAGTGAAGCTGGCAGGGTAGAGACCCAGTACTTC; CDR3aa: CASSEAGRVETQYF
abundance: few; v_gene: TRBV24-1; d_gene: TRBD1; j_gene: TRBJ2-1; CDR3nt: TGTGCCACCAGTGATCCGACAGGGGTACCCTACAATGAGCAGTTCTTC; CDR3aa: CATSDPTGVPYNEQFF
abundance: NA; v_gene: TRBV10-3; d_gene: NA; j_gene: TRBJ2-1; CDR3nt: TGTGCCATCAGTGAACCCGACCGATCCAATGAGCAGTTCTTC; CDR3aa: CAISEPDRSNEQFF
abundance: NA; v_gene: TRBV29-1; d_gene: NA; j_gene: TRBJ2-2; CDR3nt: TGCAGCGTCACTTTTCTTGGGAACACCGGGGAGCTGTTTTTT; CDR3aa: CSVTFLGNTGELFF
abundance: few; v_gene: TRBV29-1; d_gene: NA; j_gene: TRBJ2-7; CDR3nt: TGCAGCGTTGTGGCAGGGACCTACGAGCAGTACTTC; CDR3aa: CSVVAGTYEQYF
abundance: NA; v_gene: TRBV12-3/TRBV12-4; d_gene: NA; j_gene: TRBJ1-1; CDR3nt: TGTGCCAGCACCCCCGGGGGGGCGCGTCGGTTTAACACTGAAGCTTTCTTT; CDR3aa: CASTPGGARRFNTEAFF
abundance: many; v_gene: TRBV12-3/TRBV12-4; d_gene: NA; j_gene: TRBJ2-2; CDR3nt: NA; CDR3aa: CASSFGPGKTGELFF
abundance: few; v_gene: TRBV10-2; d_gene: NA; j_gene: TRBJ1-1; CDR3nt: TGCGCCAGCATCGGACGGTCGATGAACACTGAAGCTTTCTTT; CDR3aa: CASIGRSMNTEAFF
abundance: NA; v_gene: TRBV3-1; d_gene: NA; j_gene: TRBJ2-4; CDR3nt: TGTGCCAGCAGCCCCGATAAGGGTTTAGCCAAAAACATTCAGTACTTC; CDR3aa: CASSPDKGLAKNIQYF
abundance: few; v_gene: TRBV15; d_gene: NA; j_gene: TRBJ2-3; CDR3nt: TGTGCCACCAGCAGAGAGAAGGGAGGGGGGGCCAGGGCAGATACGCAGTATTTT; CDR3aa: CATSREKGGGARADTQYF
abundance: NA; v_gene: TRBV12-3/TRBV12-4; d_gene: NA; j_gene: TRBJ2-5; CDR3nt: TGTGCCAGCAGTCCACACTGGGGTGCAGAGACCCAGTACTTC; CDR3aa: CASSPHWGAETQYF
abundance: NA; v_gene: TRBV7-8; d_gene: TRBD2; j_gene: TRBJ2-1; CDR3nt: TGTGCCAGCAGCTTAGGGACTAGCGAGAACAATGAGCAGTTCTTC; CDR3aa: CASSLGTSENNEQFF
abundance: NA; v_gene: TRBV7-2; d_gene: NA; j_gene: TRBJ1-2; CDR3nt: TGTGCCAGCAGCTTAGTGCAGGGAACTAACTATGGCTACACCTTC; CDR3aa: CASSLVQGTNYGYTF
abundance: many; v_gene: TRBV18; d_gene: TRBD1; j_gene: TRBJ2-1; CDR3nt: TGTGCCAGCTCACGACCGATGGCAGGGGGTTCCTACAATGAGCAGTTCTTC; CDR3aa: CASSRPMAGGSYNEQFF
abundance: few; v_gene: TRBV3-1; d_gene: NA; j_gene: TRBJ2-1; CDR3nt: TGTGCCAGCAGCCAAGATTCGGTCAGTGAGCAGTTCTTC; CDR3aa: CASSQDSVSEQFF
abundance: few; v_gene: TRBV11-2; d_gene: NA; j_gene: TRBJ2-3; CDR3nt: TGTGCCAGCAGCTTATTAGGGGCATCCGGCACAGATACGCAGTATTTT; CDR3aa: CASSLLGASGTDTQYF
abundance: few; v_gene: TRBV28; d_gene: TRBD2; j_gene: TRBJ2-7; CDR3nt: TGTGCCAGCAGGTCGGGGGGGTACTACGAGCAGTACTTC; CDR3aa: CASRSGGYYEQYF
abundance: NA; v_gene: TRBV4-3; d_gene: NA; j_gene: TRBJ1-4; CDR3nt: TGCGCCAGCAGCCAGATCTGGACTGTTAATGAAAAACTGTTTTTT; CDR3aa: CASSQIWTVNEKLFF
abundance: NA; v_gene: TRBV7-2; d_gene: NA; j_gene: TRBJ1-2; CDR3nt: TGTGCCAGCAGCTTGCAGGGAGGGAGTTACTATGGCTACACCTTC; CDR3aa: CASSLQGGSYYGYTF
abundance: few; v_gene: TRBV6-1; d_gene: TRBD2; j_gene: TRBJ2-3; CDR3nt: TGTGCCAGCCGGTCCCCTAGCGGGAGGAGCACAGATACGCAGTATTTT; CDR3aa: CASRSPSGRSTDTQYF
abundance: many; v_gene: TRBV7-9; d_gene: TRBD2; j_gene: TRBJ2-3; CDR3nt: TGTGCCAGCAGCTTGGAAGGACTAGCGACAGATACGCAGTATTTT; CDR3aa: CASSLEGLATDTQYF
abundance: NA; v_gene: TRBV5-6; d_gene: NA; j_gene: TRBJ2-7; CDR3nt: TGTGCCAGTACGGGTGACAACTACGAGCAGTACTTC; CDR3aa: CASTGDNYEQYF
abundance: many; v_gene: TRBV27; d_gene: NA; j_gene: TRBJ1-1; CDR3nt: TGTGCCAGCAGTTTGGGGGCGGTGAACACTGAAGCTTTCTTT; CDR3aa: CASSLGAVNTEAFF
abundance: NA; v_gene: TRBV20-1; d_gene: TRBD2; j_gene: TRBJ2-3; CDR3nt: TGCAGTGCTAGAGCGGGGATAGCGGGGCGTACAGATACGCAGTATTTT; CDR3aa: CSARAGIAGRTDTQYF
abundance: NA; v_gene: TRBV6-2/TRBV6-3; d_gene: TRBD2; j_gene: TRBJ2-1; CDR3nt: TGTGCCAGCAGCGGGAAGCGGGGGGGAAACAATGAGCAGTTCTTC; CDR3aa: CASSGKRGGNNEQFF
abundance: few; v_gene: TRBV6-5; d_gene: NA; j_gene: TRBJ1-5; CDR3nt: TGTGCCAGCAGTAACCGAGGGGATCAGCCCCAGCATTTT; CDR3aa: CASSNRGDQPQHF
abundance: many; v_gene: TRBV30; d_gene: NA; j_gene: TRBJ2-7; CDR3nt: TGTGCCTGGAGTCTTACAGGAGTCTACGAGCAGTACTTC; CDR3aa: CAWSLTGVYEQYF
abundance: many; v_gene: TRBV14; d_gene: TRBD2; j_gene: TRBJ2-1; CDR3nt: TGTGCCAGCAGCCAATTAGTGGGAGGGCTAGAGCAGTTCTTC; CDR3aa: CASSQLVGGLEQFF
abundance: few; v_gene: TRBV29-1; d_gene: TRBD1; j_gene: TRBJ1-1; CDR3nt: TGCAGCGTGGGAGGAGGGACAGCCACTGAAGCTTTCTTT; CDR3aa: CSVGGGTATEAFF
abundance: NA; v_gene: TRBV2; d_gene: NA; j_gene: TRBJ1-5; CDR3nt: TGTGCCAGCAGCCGGGACACAATAACGAATCAGCCCCAGCATTTT; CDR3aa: CASSRDTITNQPQHF
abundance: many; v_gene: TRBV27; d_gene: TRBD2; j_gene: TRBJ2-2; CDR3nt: TGTGCCAGCAGTACCCTAGCGGGGGTGACCGGGGAGCTGTTTTTT; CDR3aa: CASSTLAGVTGELFF
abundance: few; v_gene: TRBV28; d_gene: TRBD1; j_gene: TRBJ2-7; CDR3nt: TGTGCCAGCAGTCTTCCGGGGACAGGGAATAACGCGTACAACTACGAGCAGTACTTC; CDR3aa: CASSLPGTGNNAYNYEQYF
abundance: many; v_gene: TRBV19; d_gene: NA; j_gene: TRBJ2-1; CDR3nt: TGTGCCAGTAGTCAAAACACGGGAGAGGTTTGGAATGAGCAGTTCTTC; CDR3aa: CASSQNTGEVWNEQFF
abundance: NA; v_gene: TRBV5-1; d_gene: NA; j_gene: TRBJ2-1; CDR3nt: TGCGCCAGCAGTATACAGGGTCGCAATGAGCAGTTCTTC; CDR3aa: CASSIQGRNEQFF
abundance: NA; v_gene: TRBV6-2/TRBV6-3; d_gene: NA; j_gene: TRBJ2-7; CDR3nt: TGTGCCAGCGGACAGACAGGCGCCGAGAGGTACTTC; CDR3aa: CASGQTGAERYF
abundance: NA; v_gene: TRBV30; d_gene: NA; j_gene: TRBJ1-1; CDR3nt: TGTGCCTGGAGTGCAAGACAGAACACTGAAGCTTTCTTT; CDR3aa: CAWSARQNTEAFF
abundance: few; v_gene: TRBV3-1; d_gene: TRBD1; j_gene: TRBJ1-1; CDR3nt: TGTGCCAGCAGCCTGACAGGGAAGTACACTGAAGCTTTCTTT; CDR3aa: CASSLTGKYTEAFF
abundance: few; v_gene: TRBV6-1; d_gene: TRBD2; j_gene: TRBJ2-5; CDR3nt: TGTGCCAGCAGTGCCCTAGCGGGGGGGAAGAAGACCCAGTACTTC; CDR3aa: CASSALAGGKKTQYF
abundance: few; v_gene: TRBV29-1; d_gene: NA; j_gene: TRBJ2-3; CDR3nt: TGCAGCGTTGACCGTCGGGGGCAGGGAGATACGCAGTATTTT; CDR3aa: CSVDRRGQGDTQYF
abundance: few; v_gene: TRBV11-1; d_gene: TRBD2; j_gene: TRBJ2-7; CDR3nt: TGTGCCAGCAGCTTAGGGGCGGGACTAGCGGGATTCTTATCCTACGAGCAGTACTTC; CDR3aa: CASSLGAGLAGFLSYEQYF
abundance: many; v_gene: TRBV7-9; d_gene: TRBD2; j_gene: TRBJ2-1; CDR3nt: TGTGCCAGCAGCTTACCGCGGGAGGGGAGCTCCTACAATGAGCAGTTCTTC; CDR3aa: CASSLPREGSSYNEQFF
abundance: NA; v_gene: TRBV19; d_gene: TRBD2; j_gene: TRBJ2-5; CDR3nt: TGTGCCAGTAGTATGAGTAGCGGGGGAGAAGAGACCCAGTACTTC; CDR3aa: CASSMSSGGEETQYF
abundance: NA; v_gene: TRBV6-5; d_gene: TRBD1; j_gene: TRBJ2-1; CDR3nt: TGTGCCAGCAGTTACTTGGGACAGGGGCGGTCCAATGAGCAGTTCTTC; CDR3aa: CASSYLGQGRSNEQFF
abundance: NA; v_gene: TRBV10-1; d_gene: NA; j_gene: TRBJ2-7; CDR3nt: TGCGCCAGCAGTGACCTCCGGGGGGACAGTGCCTACGAGCAGTACTTC; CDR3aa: CASSDLRGDSAYEQYF
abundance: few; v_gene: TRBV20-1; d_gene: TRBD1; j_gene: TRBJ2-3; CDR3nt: TGCAGTGCTAGGAGACAGGGGGAGAGCACAGATACGCAGTATTTT; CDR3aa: CSARRQGESTDTQYF
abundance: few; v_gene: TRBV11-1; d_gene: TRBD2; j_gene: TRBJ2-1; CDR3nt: TGTGCCAGCAGCTTAGGGGCTAGCGGGAGGAATGAGCAGTTCTTC; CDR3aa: CASSLGASGRNEQFF
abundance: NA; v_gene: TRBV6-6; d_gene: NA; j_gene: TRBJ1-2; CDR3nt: TGTGCCAGCAGTAACCCAGGTGTAGGCTACACCTTC; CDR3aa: CASSNPGVGYTF
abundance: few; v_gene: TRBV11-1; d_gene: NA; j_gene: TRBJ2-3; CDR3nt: TGTGCCAGCAGCTTCCCCTCATCGGGGTTCGTCCTTACAGATACGCAGTATTTT; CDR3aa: CASSFPSSGFVLTDTQYF
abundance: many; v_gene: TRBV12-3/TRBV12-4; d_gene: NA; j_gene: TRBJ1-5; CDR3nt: TGTGCCAGCAGTTCCAGGGGCCCCCCAGCGCCCCAGCATTTT; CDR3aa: CASSSRGPPAPQHF